The TCR beta chain described here comes from a study of cytomegalovirus exposure and HLA in healthy donors. Study-wide points: Available immune exposure information was restricted to CMV serostatus only.

This CDR3 region has 18 residues. The PCR ran on 60 Vbeta and 13 Jbeta primers. Data came from immunoSEQ multiplex PCR; TCRdb stores just in-frame clones and leaves some out. The sample comprises roughly 150,000 clones, 80% to 85% of which are singletons, and 1.2% rests with the top ten. This clone was observed a handful of times. Its antigen is currently unknown. The source material was PBMCs. This sequence joins TRBV21-1 and TRBJ2-7; the table calls TRBD1, which could not be checked here. TRBV21-1 counts as a pseudogene. The receptor's source is a female donor in good health and CMV-seronegative. The CDR3: CASSRQGGHRDHSYEQYF. The CDR3 DNA reads TGTGCCAGCAGCAGACAGGGGGGCCATCGGGACCACTCCTACGAGCAGTACTTC.